A single sample is the source of the 9 T cell receptor beta chains below, sequenced in a study of CD8 T cells in Susac syndrome. Random hexamers served to reverse transcribe roughly 0.5 to 1 ug RNA. TCRdb called the immunoSEQ multiplex PCR reads again in MiXCR, with one record for every CDR3 protein. The data hold about 210,000 distinct CDR3 sequences, with about 96% observed a single time. The sequencing sample was made of CD4+ T cells from PBMCs. These receptors came from a human donor with multiple sclerosis.

CDR3: CASRRWDSSYEQYF. CDR3 DNA: TGCGCCAGCCGCCGCTGGGACAGCTCCTACGAGCAGTACTTC. The gene calls are TRBV5-1 and TRBJ2-7; 7 bases line up with TRBD1. With V trimmed by 7 bases and J by 0 bases, 7 bases remained unmatched. The CDR3 has 14 residues. Germline assignment: CDR1 SGHRS and CDR2 YFSETQ.

This chain uses TRBV15 with TRBJ1-2; TRBD1 aligns across 10 bases. Germline trimming cut 0 bases from V and 4 bases from J; bases unmatched to any gene: 8. CDR3 length: 17 residues. Germline assignment: CDR1 LNHNV and CDR2 YYDKDF (reference sequence). CDR3 in DNA: TGTGCCACCAGCAGAGAGGGGACAGGGGTATTGAGCTATGGCTACACCTTC. Translated: CATSREGTGVLSYGYTF.

In its sample, this clonotype was seen a few times. The rearrangement links TRBV29-1 to TRBJ2-7, with D possibly matching TRBD1 (6 bases). CDR3 length: 11 residues. Germline lookup yields CDR1 SQVTM and CDR2 ANQGSEA. Deletions cut 7 bases from V and 2 bases from J, with 9 bases between. The CDR3 protein is CSGGQPYEQYF. DNA for the CDR3: TGCAGCGGTGGACAGCCCTACGAGCAGTACTTC.

This clonotype showed up just a few times. The gene calls are TRBV3-1 and TRBJ2-1, with D perhaps assigned TRBD1 or TRBD2 (6 bases each). Germline assignment: CDR1 LGHDT and CDR2 YNNKEL (reference sequence). The V end lost 1 base, the J end lost 3 bases, and 10 bases lay between the germline ends. The CDR3 consists of 15 residues. The CDR3 loop reads CASSQAGGDYNEQFF. CDR3 bases: TGTGCCAGCAGCCAAGCCGGGGGCGACTACAATGAGCAGTTCTTC.

The chain combines TRBV5-6 with TRBJ2-2; TRBD1 aligns across 7 bases. The V and J ends lost 0 bases and 4 bases, in that order; junction bases with no gene match: 3. Germline CDR1 is SGHDT and CDR2 is YYEEEE. CDR3 length equals 15 residues. The CDR3 sequence is CASSLEAGGTGELFF. The CDR3 region has the DNA TGTGCCAGCAGCTTGGAGGCAGGGGGCACCGGGGAGCTGTTTTTT.

The chain combines TRBV3-1 with TRBJ2-5, with 9 positions matching TRBD2. The CDR3 length is 17 residues. V dropped 0 bases and J dropped 5; count of bases not matched to a gene: 10. CDR1 and CDR2 (germline): LGHDT, YNNKEL (reference sequence). DNA for the CDR3: TGTGCCAGCAGCCAAGATCTGGGCGGGAGGGCCTTTGAGACCCAGTACTTC. Its translation: CASSQDLGGRAFETQYF.

This chain connects TRBV30 to TRBJ2-6; D is undetermined. The CDR3 is 12 amino acids. CDR1 is GTSNPN and CDR2 is SVGIG in the germline V gene (reference sequence). With 3 bases removed from V and 3 bases from J, the gap between germline ends came to 3 bases. The CDR3 loop reads CAWRGGANVLTF. Written as DNA, the CDR3 is TGTGCCTGGAGGGGTGGGGCCAACGTCCTGACTTTC.

This chain joins TRBV29-1 and TRBJ1-2; D unclear. Trimming shortened V by 6 bases and J by 6 bases, and 11 bases separated the two germline ends. The CDR3 spans 11 residues. Germline V gives CDR1 SQVTM, CDR2 ANQGSEA. CDR3 loop: CSVGSSDGYTF. CDR3 nucleotides: TGCAGCGTCGGGAGTTCGGATGGCTACACCTTC.

CDR3 nucleotides: TGTGCCAGCAGCCCCGGGAGTGAGCAGTTCTTC. Translation: CASSPGSEQFF. The J gene is TRBJ2-1, the V gene TRBV6-6; D may be TRBD2 (6 bases). Per the germline V gene, CDR1 is MNHNY and CDR2 is SVGAGI (reference sequence). V was clipped by 6 bases and J by 9 bases, with 9 bases between them. CDR3 length: 11 residues.